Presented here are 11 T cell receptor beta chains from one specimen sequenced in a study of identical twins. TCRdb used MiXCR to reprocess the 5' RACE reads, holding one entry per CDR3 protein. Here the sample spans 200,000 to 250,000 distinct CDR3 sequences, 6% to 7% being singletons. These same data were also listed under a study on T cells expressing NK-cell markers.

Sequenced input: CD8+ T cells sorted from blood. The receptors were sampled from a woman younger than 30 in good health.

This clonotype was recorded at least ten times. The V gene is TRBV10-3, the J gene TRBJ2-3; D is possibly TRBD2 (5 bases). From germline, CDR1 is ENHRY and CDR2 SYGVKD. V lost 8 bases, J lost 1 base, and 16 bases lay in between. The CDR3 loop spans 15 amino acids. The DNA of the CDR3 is TGTGCCATCTCGTTTAGCGAGAGGGGCACAGATACGCAGTATTTT. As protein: CAISFSERGTDTQYF.

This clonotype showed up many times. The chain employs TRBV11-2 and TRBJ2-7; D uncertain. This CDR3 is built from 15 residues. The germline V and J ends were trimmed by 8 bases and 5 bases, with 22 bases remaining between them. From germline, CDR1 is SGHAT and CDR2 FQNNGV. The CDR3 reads CASYQDPGVMDEQYF. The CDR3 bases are TGTGCCAGCTACCAGGACCCCGGAGTAATGGACGAGCAGTACTTC.

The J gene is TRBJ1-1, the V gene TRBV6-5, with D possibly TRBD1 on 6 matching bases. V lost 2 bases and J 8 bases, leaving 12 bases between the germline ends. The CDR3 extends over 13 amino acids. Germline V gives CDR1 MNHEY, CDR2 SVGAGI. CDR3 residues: CASSYGVTGEAFF. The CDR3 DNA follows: TGTGCCAGCAGTTACGGGGTAACAGGGGAAGCTTTCTTT.

CDR3 residues: CASRTGGNTGELFF. CDR3 coding DNA: TGTGCCAGCAGGACAGGGGGGAACACCGGGGAGCTGTTTTTT. The J gene is TRBJ2-2, the V gene TRBV27, with TRBD1 matching 9 bases. The CDR3 covers 14 residues. Germline V gene data show CDR1 as MNHEY and CDR2 as SMNVEV (reference sequence). V shed 6 bases and J 1 base; nucleotides not matched to a gene: 0.

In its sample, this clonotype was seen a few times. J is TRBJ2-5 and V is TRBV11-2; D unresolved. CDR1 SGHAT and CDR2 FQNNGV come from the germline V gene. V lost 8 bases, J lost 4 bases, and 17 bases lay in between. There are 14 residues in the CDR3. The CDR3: CASFKDGFGETQYF. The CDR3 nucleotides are TGTGCCAGCTTTAAAGATGGCTTTGGAGAGACCCAGTACTTC.

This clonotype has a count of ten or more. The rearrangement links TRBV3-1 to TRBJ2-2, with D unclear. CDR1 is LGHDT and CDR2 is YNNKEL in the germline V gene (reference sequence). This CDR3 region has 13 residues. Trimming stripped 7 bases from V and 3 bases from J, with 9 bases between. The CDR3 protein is CASKLRDTGELFF. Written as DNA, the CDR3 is TGTGCCAGCAAACTAAGGGACACCGGGGAGCTGTTTTTT.

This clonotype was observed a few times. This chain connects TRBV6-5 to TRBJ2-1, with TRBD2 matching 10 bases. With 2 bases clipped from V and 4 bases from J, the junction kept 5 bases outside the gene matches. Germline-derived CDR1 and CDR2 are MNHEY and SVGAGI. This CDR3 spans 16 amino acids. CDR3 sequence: CASSYTKRGGYNEQFF. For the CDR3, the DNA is TGTGCCAGCAGTTACACCAAGCGGGGGGGGTACAATGAGCAGTTCTTC.

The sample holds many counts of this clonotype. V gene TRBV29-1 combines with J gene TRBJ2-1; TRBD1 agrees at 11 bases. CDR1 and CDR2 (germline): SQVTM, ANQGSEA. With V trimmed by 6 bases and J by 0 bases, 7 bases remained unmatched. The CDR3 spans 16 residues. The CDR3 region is CSVKTGTGGSYNEQFF. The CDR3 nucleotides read TGCAGCGTGAAAACCGGGACAGGGGGCTCCTACAATGAGCAGTTCTTC.

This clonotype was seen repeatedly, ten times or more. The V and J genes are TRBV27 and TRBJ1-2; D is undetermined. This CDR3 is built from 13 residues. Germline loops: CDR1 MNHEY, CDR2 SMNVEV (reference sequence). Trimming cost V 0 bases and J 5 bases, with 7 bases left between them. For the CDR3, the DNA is TGTGCCAGCAGTTTATCTGGGTATTATGGCTACACCTTC. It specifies CASSLSGYYGYTF.

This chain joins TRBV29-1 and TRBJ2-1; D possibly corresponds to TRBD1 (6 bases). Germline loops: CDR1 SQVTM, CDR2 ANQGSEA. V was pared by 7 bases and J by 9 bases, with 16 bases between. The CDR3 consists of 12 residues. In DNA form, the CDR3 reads TGCAGCGCCGAGGGGGATGAGGGTGAGCAGTTCTTC. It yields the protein CSAEGDEGEQFF.

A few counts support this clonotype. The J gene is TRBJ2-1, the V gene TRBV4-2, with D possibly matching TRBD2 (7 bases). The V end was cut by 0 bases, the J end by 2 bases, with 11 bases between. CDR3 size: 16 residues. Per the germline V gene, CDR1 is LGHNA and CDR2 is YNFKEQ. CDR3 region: CASSQDGGGPYNEQFF. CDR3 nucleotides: TGTGCCAGCAGCCAAGACGGCGGGGGCCCCTACAATGAGCAGTTCTTC.